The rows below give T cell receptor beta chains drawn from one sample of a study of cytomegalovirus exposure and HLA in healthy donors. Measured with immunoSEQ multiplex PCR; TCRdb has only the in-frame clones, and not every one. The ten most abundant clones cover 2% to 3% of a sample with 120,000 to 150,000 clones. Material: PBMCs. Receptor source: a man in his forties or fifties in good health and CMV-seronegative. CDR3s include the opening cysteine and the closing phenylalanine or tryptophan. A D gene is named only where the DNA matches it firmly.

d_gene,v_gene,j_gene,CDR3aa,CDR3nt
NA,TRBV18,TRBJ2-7,CASSRGTTSYEQYF,TGTGCCAGCTCGCGGGGGACAACAAGCTACGAGCAGTACTTC
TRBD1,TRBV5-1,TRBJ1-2,CASSSKSGQGIYGYTF,TGCGCCAGCAGTAGCAAATCCGGACAGGGGATCTATGGCTACACCTTC
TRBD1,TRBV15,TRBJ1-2,CATSWDRDYGYTF,TGTGCCACCAGCTGGGACAGGGACTATGGCTACACCTTC
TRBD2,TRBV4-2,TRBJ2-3,CASSQGRRAGADTQYF,TGTGCCAGCAGCCAAGGTCGCCGAGCGGGGGCAGATACGCAGTATTTT
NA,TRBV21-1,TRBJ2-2,CASSKVEGHGELFF,TGTGCCAGCAGCAAAGTGGAGGGGCACGGGGAGCTGTTTTTT
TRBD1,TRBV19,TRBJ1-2,CASSRGQGGTYGYTF,TGTGCCAGTAGTAGGGGACAGGGCGGTACCTATGGCTACACCTTC
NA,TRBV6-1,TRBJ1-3,CASSEGGKALAPGNTIYF,TGTGCCAGCAGTGAAGGCGGGAAGGCGCTGGCACCTGGAAACACCATATATTTT
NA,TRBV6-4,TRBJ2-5,CASSDSPGRGTQYF,TGTGCCAGCAGTGACTCTCCGGGGCGGGGGACCCAGTACTTC
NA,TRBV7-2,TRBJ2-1,CASRSIRVTNEQFF,TGTGCCAGCAGGAGTATCCGGGTCACCAATGAGCAGTTCTTC
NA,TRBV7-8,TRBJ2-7,CASSSLGGPLGF,TGTGCCAGCAGCTCCCTCGGGGGGCCCTTGGGATTC
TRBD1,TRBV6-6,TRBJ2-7,CASSGQGADYEQYF,TGTGCCAGCAGTGGACAGGGGGCAGACTACGAGCAGTACTTC
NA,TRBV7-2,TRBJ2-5,CASSTGVRYETQYF,TGTGCCAGCAGCACGGGGGTTAGGTATGAGACCCAGTACTTC
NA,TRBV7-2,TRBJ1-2,CASSYKPRDYGYTF,TGTGCCAGCAGCTATAAACCCCGAGACTATGGCTACACCTTC
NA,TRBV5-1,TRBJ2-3,CASYGETSTDTQYF,TGCGCCAGCTATGGGGAGACCTCCACAGATACGCAGTATTTT
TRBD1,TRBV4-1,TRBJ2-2,CASSPTDRVNTGELFF,TGCGCCAGCAGCCCGACGGACAGGGTTAACACCGGGGAGCTGTTTTTT
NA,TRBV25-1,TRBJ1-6,CASTPRDYNSPLHF,TGTGCCAGCACCCCCCGGGACTATAATTCACCCCTCCACTTT
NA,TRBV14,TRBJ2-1,CASSQDHPSQIYNEQFF,TGTGCCAGCAGCCAAGATCACCCTAGCCAAATTTACAATGAGCAGTTCTTC
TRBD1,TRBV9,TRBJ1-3,CASSVGLRTGPVSGNTIYF,TGTGCCAGCAGCGTAGGATTAAGGACAGGGCCCGTCTCTGGAAACACCATATATTTT
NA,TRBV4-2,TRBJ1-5,CASSQDPTGNQPQHF,TGTGCCAGCAGCCAAGACCCAACAGGCAATCAGCCCCAGCATTTT
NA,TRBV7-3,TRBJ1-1,CASSLGRNTEAFF,TGTGCCAGCAGCTTAGGCCGAAACACTGAAGCTTTCTTT
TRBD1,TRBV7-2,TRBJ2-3,CASSLATGGQGTDTQYF,TGTGCCAGCAGCTTAGCGACGGGGGGACAGGGGACAGATACGCAGTATTTT
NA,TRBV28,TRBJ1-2,CASSWGRSDYGYTF,TGTGCCAGCAGTTGGGGCAGATCTGACTATGGCTACACCTTC
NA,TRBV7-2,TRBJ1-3,CASGGNSGNTIYF,TGTGCCAGCGGAGGGAACTCTGGAAACACCATATATTTT
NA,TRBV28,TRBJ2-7,CASTYRASYEQYF,TGTGCCAGCACCTACAGGGCTTCCTACGAGCAGTACTTC
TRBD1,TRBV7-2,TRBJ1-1,CASSPYRGRRDDVAFF,TGTGCCAGCAGCCCATACAGGGGACGAAGAGACGACGTGGCTTTCTTT
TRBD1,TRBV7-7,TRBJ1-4,CASSSGQGGGNEKLFF,TGTGCCAGCAGCTCCGGACAGGGAGGCGGTAATGAAAAACTGTTTTTT
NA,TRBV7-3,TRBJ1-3,CASSLVGPGNTIYF,TGTGCCAGCAGCTTAGTGGGGCCCGGAAACACCATATATTTT
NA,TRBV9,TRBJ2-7,CASSVEQGVEKQYF,TGTGCCAGCAGCGTAGAACAGGGAGTAGAAAAGCAGTACTTC
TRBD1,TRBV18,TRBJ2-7,CASSQYLKQGNEQYF,TGTGCCAGCTCTCAATACCTCAAACAGGGGAACGAGCAGTACTTC
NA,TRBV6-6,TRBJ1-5,CASWEGYNQPQHF,TGTGCCAGCTGGGAGGGGTACAATCAGCCCCAGCATTTT
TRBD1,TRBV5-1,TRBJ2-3,CASSLTGVPSSTDTQYF,TGCGCCAGCAGCTTGACAGGGGTGCCTTCTAGCACAGATACGCAGTATTTT
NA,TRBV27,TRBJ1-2,CASSLEGRGIGGYTF,TGTGCCAGCAGTTTAGAAGGGAGGGGTATTGGTGGCTACACCTTC
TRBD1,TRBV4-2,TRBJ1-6,CASSQDRDRHSPLHF,TGTGCCAGCAGCCAAGATCGGGACAGACATTCACCCCTCCACTTT
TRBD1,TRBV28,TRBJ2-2,CASSFLPGGNTGELFF,TGTGCCAGCAGTTTCCTGCCAGGGGGCAACACCGGGGAGCTGTTTTTT
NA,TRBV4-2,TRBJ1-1,CASSQTQTTTGTEAFF,TGTGCCAGCAGCCAAACTCAGACCACGACGGGCACTGAAGCTTTCTTT
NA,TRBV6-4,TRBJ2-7,CASSDWAEQYF,TGTGCCAGCAGTGACTGGGCGGAGCAGTACTTC
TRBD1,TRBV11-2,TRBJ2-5,CASGNRGGETQYF,TGTGCCAGCGGCAACAGGGGTGGGGAGACCCAGTACTTC
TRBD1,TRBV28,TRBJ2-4,CASSLQTGRLTSLNIQYF,TGTGCCAGCAGCCTCCAGACAGGGCGTCTTACCTCGTTAAACATTCAGTACTTC
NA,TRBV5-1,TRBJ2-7,CASSLGQGGEQYF,TGCGCCAGCAGCTTGGGGCAGGGAGGCGAGCAGTACTTC
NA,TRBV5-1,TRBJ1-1,CASSLGARVTEAFF,TGCGCCAGCAGCTTGGGAGCCCGGGTCACTGAAGCTTTCTTT
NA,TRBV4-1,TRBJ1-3,CASSQLGGYSGNTIYF,TGCGCCAGCAGCCAATTAGGAGGGTACTCTGGAAACACCATATATTTT
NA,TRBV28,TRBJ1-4,CASSQSTTNEKLFF,TGTGCCAGCAGCCAATCCACAACTAATGAAAAGCTGTTTTTT
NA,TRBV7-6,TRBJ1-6,CASSLGQLNSPLHF,TGTGCCAGCAGCTTAGGACAGCTAAATTCACCCCTCCACTTT
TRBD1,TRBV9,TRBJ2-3,CASSVGPRGPDTQYF,TGTGCCAGCAGCGTAGGCCCCAGGGGGCCAGATACGCAGTATTTT
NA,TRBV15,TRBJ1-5,CATSRAGPNQPQHF,TGTGCCACCAGCAGAGCAGGGCCTAATCAGCCCCAGCATTTT